This section outlines one T cell receptor (beta chain) sequence together with its context. Its antigen is unknown. Every TCR beta cDNA library bore unique molecular identifiers. Each batch of 1 to 10 million T cells produced 450,000 to 500,000 cDNA molecules. One entry per CDR3 protein, called by TCRdb with MiXCR from the PCR reads. The table shows fewer than 900,000 distinct CDR3 sequences, with approximately 44% occurring only once. This entry is derived from a study of post-analysis software for immune sequencing data. Regarding the study as a whole: Same-batch samples co-clustered strongly by F measure. Comparison with controls showed significantly lower normalized Chao1 diversity in multiple sclerosis patients.

Sequences were obtained from blood. The clonotype originates from a girl aged 5-17 years with multiple sclerosis.

The CDR3 is CSAKGTSLYNEQYF. The DNA of the CDR3 is TGCAGTGCTAAAGGGACTAGCCTCTACAATGAGCAGTACTTC. This rearrangement joins TRBV20-1 to TRBJ2-1, with 9 bases lining up with TRBD2. Near its end, the DNA agrees better with TRBJ2-7, so the J call may be wrong. Germline loops: CDR1 DFQATT, CDR2 SNEGSKA (reference sequence). There are 14 residues in the CDR3.